The clone carrying this TCR beta chain has more than one count but fewer than ten. Its antigen is as yet unknown. This sample was taken from a study of regulatory T cells in long-lasting Graves disease. Sequencing libraries for TCR beta were prepared with iRepertoire HTBI primers and Arm-PCR of CDR3 regions. In TCRdb, the multiplex PCR reads were re-called with MiXCR into one record per CDR3 protein. The data contain fewer than 400,000 distinct CDR3 sequences, under 20% of them seen just once; the ten biggest clones take up about 39%. Looked up from germline, CDR1 is MNHNS and CDR2 is SASEGT. The CDR3 has 17 residues. V lost 6 bases and J lost 3; bases outside the gene matches: 9. The time point here: newly diagnosed GD, antithyroid drugs for less than 3 months. PBMC-extracted RNA yielded the TCR library. Patients with Graves' disease were diagnosed by American Thyroid Association guidelines. Study-level points and caveats: Repertoires from persistent disease leaned toward TRBV28, TRBJ1-2 and TRBJ2-5.

Sample: peripheral blood mononuclear cells (PBMCs), taken at new diagnosis, from a patient treated with antithyroid drugs. This clonotype was obtained from a female donor with Graves disease. The V gene is TRBV6-1, the J gene TRBJ2-2, with 11 bases that match TRBD2. The CDR3, as DNA: TGTGCCAGCAGCAAAATTCGACTAGCGGGACACACCGGGGAGCTGTTTTTT. Protein sequence: CASSKIRLAGHTGELFF.